The source of this TCR beta chain is a study of OX40 agonist ivuxolimab in advanced cancers. CDR3 length equals 14 residues. Germline lookup yields CDR1 MNHNY and CDR2 SVGAGI (reference sequence). V was clipped by 2 bases and J by 5 bases, with 12 bases between them. Profiled with immunoSEQ multiplex PCR; TCRdb holds only in-frame clones, not every one. The sample lists some 50,000 clones; 90% were seen once. Specimen: CD4+ or CD8+ T cells sorted from blood, collected in a trial of the OX40 agonist ivuxolimab. The chain joins TRBV6-6 to TRBJ1-1; D is unclear. The source of this sequence is an adult with an advanced solid tumor such as melanoma, head and neck, liver or kidney cancer. CDR3 DNA: TGTGCCAGCAGTTACCCCTCCCTTTGGACTGAAGCTTTCTTT. Its translation: CASSYPSLWTEAFF.